The 7 T cell receptor beta chains in this list originate from one sample, sequenced in a study of OX40 agonist ivuxolimab in advanced cancers. Some clones are missing from TCRdb's copy, which holds only in-frame ones; the method was immunoSEQ multiplex PCR. The top ten hold 1.5% to 2.5% of the sample, which has some 100,000 clones, approximately 90% seen once. Sequences were derived from CD4+ or CD8+ T cells sorted from blood, sampled in a trial of the OX40 agonist ivuxolimab. The receptors derive from an adult with an advanced solid tumor such as melanoma, head and neck, liver or kidney cancer.

This clone was detected once. This chain connects TRBV19 to TRBJ2-1; 7 nucleotides align to TRBD1. The germline gives CDR1 LNHDA, CDR2 SQIVND (reference sequence). CDR3 length equals 14 residues. Trimming cost V 5 bases and J 3 bases; bases outside gene matches: 4. DNA for the CDR3: TGTGCCAGTAGTCCCGGGACAGACTACAATGAGCAGTTCTTC. It encodes CASSPGTDYNEQFF.

J is TRBJ2-3 and V is TRBV2; 8 nucleotides match TRBD2. Per germline, CDR1 SNHLY and CDR2 FYNNEI. V shed 2 bases, J shed 4 bases, and the junction held 11 bases outside the gene matches. CDR3 length: 17 residues. In DNA form, the CDR3 reads TGTGCCAGCAGTGAACAGGGACTAGGCGTGTTTGCAGATACGCAGTATTTT. It encodes CASSEQGLGVFADTQYF.

The chain combines TRBV18 with TRBJ2-7; 12 bases fit TRBD2. Germline loops: CDR1 KGHSH, CDR2 LQKENI. The CDR3 contains 16 residues. V was clipped by 5 bases and J by 0 bases; unmatched bases: 5. The CDR3 loop reads CASSKETSGSSYEQYF. DNA of the CDR3: TGTGCCAGCTCAAAGGAGACTAGCGGGAGCTCCTACGAGCAGTACTTC. Full variable domain (missing parts from reference TRBV18 and TRBJ2-7): NAGVMQNPRHLVRRRGQEARLRCSPMKGHSHVYWYRQLPEEGLKFMVYLQKENIIDESGMPKERFSAEFPKEGPSILRIQQVVRGDSAAYFCASSKETSGSSYEQYFGPGTRLTVT.

This clone was observed once. The gene calls are TRBV5-4 and TRBJ2-5, with TRBD2 matching over 12 bases. Losses at the gene ends were 0 bases for V and 5 bases for J; bases not matched to a gene: 2. Germline V lookup: CDR1 SGHNT, CDR2 YYREEE (reference sequence). The CDR3 runs 15 residues. Written as DNA, the CDR3 is TGTGCCAGCAGCTTGGGACTAGCGGGAGTGGAGACCCAGTACTTC. Its translation: CASSLGLAGVETQYF.

The V and J genes are TRBV6-1 and TRBJ1-2; maybe TRBD1 (6 bases). Germline V CDR1 and CDR2: MNHNS, SASEGT. This CDR3 has 13 residues. V was clipped by 5 bases and J by 2 bases, with 9 bases between them. Here the CDR3 DNA reads TGTGCCAGCAGTACCGACAGGAACTATGGCTACACCTTC. This gives the protein CASSTDRNYGYTF.

This chain uses TRBV5-8 with TRBJ2-3; TRBD1 is a possible D gene (6 bases). Trimming took 5 bases from V and 5 from J, leaving 15 bases between them. The CDR3 consists of 14 residues. Looked up from germline, CDR1 is SGHTS and CDR2 is YDEGEE. DNA of the CDR3: TGTGCCAGCAGACCGAGACAGGCGGTAGATACGCAGTATTTT. This sequence encodes CASRPRQAVDTQYF.

This rearrangement joins TRBV9 to TRBJ1-1; D remains ambiguous. The V gene's germline CDR1 is SGDLS and CDR2 YYNGEE. Trimming cost V 0 bases and J 1 base, with 7 bases left between them. This CDR3 comprises 14 residues. The CDR3 loop reads CASSVEGTNTEAFF. The CDR3 coding sequence is TGTGCCAGCAGCGTAGAGGGAACGAACACTGAAGCTTTCTTT.